These 22 T cell receptor beta chains share one sample of origin, sequenced in a study of cytomegalovirus exposure and HLA in healthy donors (dated by TCRdb to about 2017). The library came from the immunoSEQ multiplex PCR assay. A mixture of 60 forward primers for TCR Vbeta segments and 13 reverse primers for TCR Jbeta segments was used in the multiplex PCR. TCRdb mirrors the immuneACCESS table, restricted to in-frame sequences. Some clones are absent from its copies; in checked studies, under half trace to an unresolved V gene, and the reason for the others is unknown. This sample holds tens of thousands of clones; roughly 70% were observed only once. The leading ten clones occupy more than 8% of the sample. Sequences were obtained from PBMCs. The source is a woman in her forties or fifties in good health and CMV-seropositive.

The chain is built from TRBV19 and TRBJ2-1; 7 nucleotides match TRBD2. J was trimmed by 2 bases and V by 9 bases; bases with no gene match: 10. CDR1 LNHDA and CDR2 SQIVND come from the germline V gene (reference sequence). The CDR3 sequence is 15 residues long. CDR3 DNA sequence: TGTGCCAGCTGCTCTCTGGCGGGAGCCTACAATGAGCAGTTCTTC. Translated, it gives CASCSLAGAYNEQFF.

The rearrangement links TRBV10-2 to TRBJ1-1; perhaps TRBD1 as D (6 bases). Between the trimmed V and J ends, which lost 6 bases and 5 bases, there was a span of 16 bases. The CDR3 covers 14 residues. Germline assignment: CDR1 WSHSY and CDR2 SAAADI. The CDR3: CASRGGQTGTEAFF. The CDR3 coding sequence is TGCGCCAGCAGGGGGGGGCAGACGGGGACTGAAGCTTTCTTT.

A single count supports this clone. Compared with germline, one end of the junction differs, possibly owing to a read error. This rearrangement joins TRBV6-5 to TRBJ2-2, with a weak D call TRBD2 (6 bases). The CDR3 runs 14 residues. Germline CDR1 reads MNHEY; CDR2 reads SVGAGI. CDR3 amino acids: CAGSWGGITGELFF. The CDR3 DNA follows: TGTGCCGGCAGTTGGGGCGGGATCACCGGGGAGCTGTTTTTT.

The CDR3 DNA follows: TGCGCCAGCAGTGAGAGTCTAGTCACAGATACGCAGTATTTT. As protein: CASSESLVTDTQYF. The V and J genes are TRBV10-1 and TRBJ2-3; D unclear. The CDR3 contains 14 residues. V gave up 2 bases and J gave up 2 bases, with 8 bases separating them. Germline V lookup: CDR1 WNHNN, CDR2 SYGVQD (reference sequence).

This clone was seen only a few times. The chain couples TRBV7-2 to TRBJ2-7, with 8 bases fitting TRBD2. V was clipped by 0 bases and J by 4 bases; unmatched bases: 8. Germline CDR1 and CDR2: SGHTA and FQGNSA. This CDR3 is 16 amino acids long. The CDR3 DNA reads TGTGCCAGCAGCTTAGCCGGGGGGGCTAGCCAGTACGAGCAGTACTTC. Protein product: CASSLAGGASQYEQYF.

The V call is TRBV15, the J call TRBJ2-1; 13 nucleotides agree with TRBD2. The germline V gene encodes CDR1 LNHNV and CDR2 YYDKDF (reference sequence). The CDR3 runs 16 residues. Trimming cost V 5 bases and J 4 bases; bases outside gene matches: 5. The DNA for the CDR3 is TGTGCCACCAGCGGGACTAGCGGGGAACAATACAATGAGCAGTTCTTC. Translating gives CATSGTSGEQYNEQFF.

The rearrangement joins TRBV18 to TRBJ2-5; D is ambiguous. The CDR3 sequence is 14 residues long. CDR1 is KGHSH and CDR2 is LQKENI in the germline V gene. The V end lost 0 bases, the J end lost 2 bases, and 7 bases lay between the germline ends. CDR3 in amino acids: CASSPPSRQETQYF. CDR3 DNA: TGTGCCAGCTCACCACCATCGAGACAAGAGACCCAGTACTTC.

The J gene is TRBJ1-2, the V gene TRBV4-2, with D uncertain. CDR3 size: 14 residues. Trimming took off 1 base at V and 3 bases at J, with 9 bases between the two ends. The germline gives CDR1 LGHNA, CDR2 YNFKEQ. CDR3 nucleotides: TGTGCCAGCAGCCAAGTAGGGAGGGACTATGGCTACACCTTC. Its translation is CASSQVGRDYGYTF.

This chain joins TRBV10-2 and TRBJ2-1; the match to TRBD2 covers 9 bases. CDR3 size: 13 residues. With V trimmed by 8 bases and J by 8 bases, 7 bases remained unmatched. Per the germline V gene, CDR1 is WSHSY and CDR2 is SAAADI. CDR3 sequence: CASLGREGDEQFF. CDR3 sequence (DNA): TGCGCCAGCCTGGGGCGGGAGGGCGATGAGCAGTTCTTC.

This clone has a single count. The J gene is TRBJ2-7, the V gene TRBV27; D may be TRBD1 (5 bases). Trimming took off 5 bases at V and 4 bases at J, with 6 bases between the two ends. The germline V gene has CDR1 MNHEY and CDR2 SMNVEV (reference sequence). The CDR3 totals 11 residues. Written as DNA, the CDR3 is TGTGCCAGCAGTCAGGGTTACGAGCAGTACTTC. Amino acids: CASSQGYEQYF.

This clone has a handful of counts. The V call is TRBV20-1, the J call TRBJ2-1; D gene uncertain. Germline CDR1 DFQATT, CDR2 SNEGSKA (reference sequence). Trimming left V 2 bases short and J 8 bases short, with 4 bases between. The CDR3 consists of 10 residues. Here the CDR3 reads CSARLDEQFF. CDR3 bases: TGCAGTGCTAGACTCGATGAGCAGTTCTTC.

The chain carries TRBV18 and TRBJ2-1; 7 nucleotides agree with TRBD1. Per germline, CDR1 KGHSH and CDR2 LQKENI. Trimming removed 0 bases from V and 6 bases from J; junction bases left unmatched: 14. The CDR3 spans 18 residues. The CDR3 is CASSPPETGIVRVNEQFF. CDR3 in DNA: TGTGCCAGCTCACCACCGGAGACAGGGATAGTTAGGGTCAATGAGCAGTTCTTC.

The chain combines TRBV5-1 with TRBJ2-7; D possibly corresponds to TRBD2 (10 bases). Trimming took off 4 bases at V and 4 bases at J, with 33 bases between the two ends. Germline CDR1 is SGHRS and CDR2 is YFSETQ. This CDR3 has 20 residues. The chain's CDR3 is CASSPGTGSRAGGPLYEQYF. The CDR3 coding sequence is TGCGCCAGCAGCCCCGGGACAGGGTCAAGAGCGGGAGGGCCTCTGTACGAGCAGTACTTC. Full variable domain (rest looked up from reference TRBV5-1 and TRBJ2-7): KAGVTQTPRYLIKTRGQQVTLSCSPISGHRSVSWYQQTPGQGLQFLFEYFSETQRNKGNFPGRFSGRQFSNSRSEMNVSTLELGDSALYLCASSPGTGSRAGGPLYEQYFGPGTRLTVT.

Note on this clone: Its ends do not fully match the called genes, so a read error is possible. V gene TRBV7-2 combines with J gene TRBJ1-2; D remains ambiguous. The germline V gene encodes CDR1 SGHTA and CDR2 FQGNSA. The CDR3 contains 16 residues. CDR3 bases: TGTGCCAGCAGCTTAGCGGGCTATCGGCGGGATTATGGCCACACCTTC. It specifies CASSLAGYRRDYGHTF.

Here the CDR3 reads CASSSTSGGSSDTQYF. CDR3 bases: TGCGCCAGCAGTTCCACTAGCGGGGGCTCCTCGGATACGCAGTATTTT. This chain uses TRBV4-3 with TRBJ2-3; 11 nucleotides align to TRBD2. CDR3 size: 16 residues. The trim removed 6 bases at V and 6 bases at J, leaving 11 bases unmatched. Germline CDR1 is LGHNA and CDR2 is YSLEER.

CDR3 sequence reads: CASSELDSAGGPTTPFDPGVQFF. Here the CDR3 DNA reads TGTGCCAGCAGTGAATTGGATTCAGCGGGAGGGCCCACCACGCCATTCGATCCCGGGGTGCAGTTCTTC. The V call is TRBV2, the J call TRBJ2-1; 10 positions match TRBD2. Germline V gene lookup returns CDR1 SNHLY and CDR2 FYNNEI. This CDR3 contains 23 residues. V lost 2 bases and J lost 12; bases outside the gene matches: 34.

The chain combines TRBV7-2 with TRBJ2-7; D is possibly TRBD2 (5 bases). Trimming cost V 5 bases and J 7 bases, with 15 bases left between them. This CDR3 region has 13 residues. Germline V gene data show CDR1 as SGHTA and CDR2 as FQGNSA. The CDR3 loop is CASSAHREGEQYF. The CDR3 DNA reads TGTGCCAGCAGCGCCCACCGGGAAGGTGAGCAGTACTTC. The whole variable domain, filled in from reference TRBV7-2 and TRBJ2-7, reads GAGVSQSPSNKVTEKGKDVELRCDPISGHTALYWYRQSLGQGLEFLIYFQGNSAPDKSGLPSDRFSAERTGGSVSTLTIQRTQQEDSAVYLCASSAHREGEQYFGPGTRLTVT.

The rearrangement links TRBV7-2 to TRBJ2-1; 11 bases agree with TRBD2. The CDR3 sequence is 15 residues long. The V segment lost 3 bases and the J segment 6 bases; nucleotides outside the gene matches: 4. Germline V gene lookup returns CDR1 SGHTA and CDR2 FQGNSA. The CDR3 DNA is TGTGCCAGCAGCTTGACTAGCGGGAAGTTCAATGAGCAGTTCTTC. It codes for CASSLTSGKFNEQFF.

The rearrangement uses TRBV7-2 and TRBJ1-1; 10 bases fit TRBD1. This CDR3 comprises 14 residues. Germline trimming cut 3 bases from V and 6 bases from J; bases unmatched to any gene: 4. Germline V gene lookup returns CDR1 SGHTA and CDR2 FQGNSA. The chain's CDR3 is CASSLGTGDSEAFF. The CDR3 DNA reads as TGTGCCAGCAGCTTGGGGACAGGGGATTCTGAAGCTTTCTTT.

CDR3 loop: CASSSNEQYF. CDR3 nucleotide sequence: TGTGCCAGCAGTTCCAACGAGCAGTACTTC. The chain is built from TRBV28 and TRBJ2-7; D gene uncertain. Germline V gene sequence: CDR1 MDHEN, CDR2 SYDVKM. The CDR3 is 10 residues long. Trimming pared 4 bases from V and 5 bases from J, leaving 3 bases between.

V is TRBV5-6 and J is TRBJ1-2; D might be TRBD1 (5 bases). The CDR3 loop spans 12 amino acids. Looked up from germline, CDR1 is SGHDT and CDR2 is YYEEEE. Trimming pared 4 bases from V and 5 bases from J, leaving 9 bases between. The DNA for the CDR3 is TGTGCCAGCAGCGCGGCAGGGTATGGCTACACCTTC. Protein: CASSAAGYGYTF.

This clone occurred a few times. The identical CDR3 is also encoded by other nucleotide sequences in the sample. The chain recombines TRBV9 with TRBJ1-5, with 9 bases fitting TRBD1. This CDR3 spans 14 amino acids. Germline V gene lookup returns CDR1 SGDLS and CDR2 YYNGEE. After removal of 7 bases from V and 6 bases from J, the junction contained 8 bases not matched to a gene. The CDR3 region has the DNA TGTGCCAGCTCTACTGGGACAGGGATTCAGCCCCAGCATTTT. Translated: CASSTGTGIQPQHF.